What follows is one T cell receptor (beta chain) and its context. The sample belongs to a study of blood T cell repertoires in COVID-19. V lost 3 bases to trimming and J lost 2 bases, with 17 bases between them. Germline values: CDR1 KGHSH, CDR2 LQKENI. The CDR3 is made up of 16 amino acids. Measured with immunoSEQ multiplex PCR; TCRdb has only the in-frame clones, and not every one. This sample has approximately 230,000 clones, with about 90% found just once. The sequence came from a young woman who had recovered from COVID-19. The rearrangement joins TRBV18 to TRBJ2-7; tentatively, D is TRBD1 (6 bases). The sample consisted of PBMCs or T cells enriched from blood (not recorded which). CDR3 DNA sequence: TGTGCCAGCTCACCCGCCGGGGCAGGGGACCCCTACGAGCAGTACTTC. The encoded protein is CASSPAGAGDPYEQYF.